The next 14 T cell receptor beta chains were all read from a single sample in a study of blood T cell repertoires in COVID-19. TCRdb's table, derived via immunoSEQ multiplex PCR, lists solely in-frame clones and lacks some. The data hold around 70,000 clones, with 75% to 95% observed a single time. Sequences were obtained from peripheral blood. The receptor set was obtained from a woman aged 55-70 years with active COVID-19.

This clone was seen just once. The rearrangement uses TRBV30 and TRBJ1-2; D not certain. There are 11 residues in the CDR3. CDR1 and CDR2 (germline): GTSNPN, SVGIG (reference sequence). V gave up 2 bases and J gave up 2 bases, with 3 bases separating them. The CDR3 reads CAWSPNYGYTF. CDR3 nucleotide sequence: TGTGCCTGGAGTCCGAACTATGGCTACACCTTC.

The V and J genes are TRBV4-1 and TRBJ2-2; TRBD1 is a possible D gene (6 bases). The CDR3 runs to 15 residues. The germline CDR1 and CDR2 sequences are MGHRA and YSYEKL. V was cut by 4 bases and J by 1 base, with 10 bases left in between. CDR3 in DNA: TGCGCCAGCAGCCGACCGGGACAGAACACCGGGGAGCTGTTTTTT. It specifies CASSRPGQNTGELFF.

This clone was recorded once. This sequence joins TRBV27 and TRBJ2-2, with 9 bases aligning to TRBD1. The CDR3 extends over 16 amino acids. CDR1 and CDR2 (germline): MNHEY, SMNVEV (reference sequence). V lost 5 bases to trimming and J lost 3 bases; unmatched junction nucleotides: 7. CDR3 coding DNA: TGTGCCAGCAGTCCCTGGACAGGGGCGGACACCGGGGAGCTGTTTTTT. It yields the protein CASSPWTGADTGELFF.

CDR3 sequence (DNA): TGTGCCAGCAGCCAAGGGATTGGACAGGGGACAGATACGCAGTATTTT. As protein: CASSQGIGQGTDTQYF. The chain links TRBV4-2 to TRBJ2-3, with 9 bases fitting TRBD1. The V gene end was trimmed by 1 base and the J gene end by 3 bases; junction bases not matched to a gene: 5. Germline-derived CDR1 and CDR2 are LGHNA and YNFKEQ. CDR3 length: 16 amino acids.

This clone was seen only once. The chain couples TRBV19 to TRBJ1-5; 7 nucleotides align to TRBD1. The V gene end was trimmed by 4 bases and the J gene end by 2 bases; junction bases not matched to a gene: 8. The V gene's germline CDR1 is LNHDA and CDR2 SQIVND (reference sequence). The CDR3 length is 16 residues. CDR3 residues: CASSTTGRLGNQPQHF. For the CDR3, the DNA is TGTGCCAGTAGTACGACAGGGAGATTGGGCAATCAGCCCCAGCATTTT.

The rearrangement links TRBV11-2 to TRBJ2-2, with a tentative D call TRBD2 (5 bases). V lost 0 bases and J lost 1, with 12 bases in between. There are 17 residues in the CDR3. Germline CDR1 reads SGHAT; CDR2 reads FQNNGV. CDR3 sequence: CASSLEGTRMNTGELFF. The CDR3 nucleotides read TGTGCCAGCAGCTTAGAGGGAACTAGAATGAACACCGGGGAGCTGTTTTTT.

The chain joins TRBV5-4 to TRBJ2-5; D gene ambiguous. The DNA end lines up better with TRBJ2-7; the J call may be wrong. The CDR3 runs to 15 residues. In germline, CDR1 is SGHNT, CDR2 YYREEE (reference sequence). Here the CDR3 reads CASSLSRSGVYEQYF. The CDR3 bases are TGTGCCAGCAGCTTGAGCCGCTCAGGCGTCTACGAGCAGTACTTC.

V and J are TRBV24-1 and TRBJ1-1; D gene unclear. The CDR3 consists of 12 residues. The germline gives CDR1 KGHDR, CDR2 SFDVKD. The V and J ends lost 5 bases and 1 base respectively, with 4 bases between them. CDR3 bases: TGTGCCACCAGTGGGGCGAACACTGAAGCTTTCTTT. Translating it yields CATSGANTEAFF.

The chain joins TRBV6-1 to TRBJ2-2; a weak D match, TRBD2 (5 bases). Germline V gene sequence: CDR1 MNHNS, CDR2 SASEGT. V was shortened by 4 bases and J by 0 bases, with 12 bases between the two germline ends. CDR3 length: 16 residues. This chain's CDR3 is CASSVTIGANTGELFF. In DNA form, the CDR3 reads TGTGCCAGCAGTGTAACTATCGGGGCGAACACCGGGGAGCTGTTTTTT.

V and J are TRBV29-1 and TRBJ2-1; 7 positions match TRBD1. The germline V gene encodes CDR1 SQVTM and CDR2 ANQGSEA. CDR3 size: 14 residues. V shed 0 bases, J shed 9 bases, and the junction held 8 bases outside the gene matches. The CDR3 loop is CSVEEGVGGREQFF. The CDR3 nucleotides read TGCAGCGTTGAAGAAGGGGTAGGGGGCCGTGAGCAGTTCTTC.

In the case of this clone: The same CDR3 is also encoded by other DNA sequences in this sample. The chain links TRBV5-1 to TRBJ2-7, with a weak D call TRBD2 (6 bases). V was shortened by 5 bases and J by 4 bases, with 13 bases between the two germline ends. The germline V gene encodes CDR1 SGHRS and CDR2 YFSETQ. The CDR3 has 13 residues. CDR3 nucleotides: TGCGCCAGCAGTGCCTCCGGGACTTACGAGCAGTACTTC. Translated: CASSASGTYEQYF.

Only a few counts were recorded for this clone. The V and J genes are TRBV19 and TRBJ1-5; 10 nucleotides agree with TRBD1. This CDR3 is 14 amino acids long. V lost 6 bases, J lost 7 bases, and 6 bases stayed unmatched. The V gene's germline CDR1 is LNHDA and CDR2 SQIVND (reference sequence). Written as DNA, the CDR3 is TGTGCCAGTAGAGACGGGACAGGGGCCCAGCCCCAGCATTTT. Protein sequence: CASRDGTGAQPQHF.

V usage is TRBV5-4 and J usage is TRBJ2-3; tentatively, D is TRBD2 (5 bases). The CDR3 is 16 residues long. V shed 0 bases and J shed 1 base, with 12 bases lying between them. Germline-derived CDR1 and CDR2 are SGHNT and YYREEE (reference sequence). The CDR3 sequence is CASSLAGRARTDTQYF. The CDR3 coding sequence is TGTGCCAGCAGCTTGGCCGGGCGGGCACGCACAGATACGCAGTATTTT.

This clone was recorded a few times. For the CDR3, the DNA is TGTGCCAGCAGCCCTAGAGGGGGGGCTACCTACGAGCAGTACTTC. Its translation: CASSPRGGATYEQYF. This chain joins TRBV5-4 and TRBJ2-7; a weak D match, TRBD2 (7 bases). The germline gives CDR1 SGHNT, CDR2 YYREEE (reference sequence). CDR3 size: 15 residues. The germline V and J ends were trimmed by 4 bases and 2 bases, with 16 bases remaining between them.